This TCR beta chain was identified in a study of Ad26.COV2.S vaccination and SARS-CoV-2 variants. About the research overall: Among those in the COV1001 Ad26.COV2.S trial arm was the donor.

This sample's treatment: 15 to 20 received Ad26.COV2.S at low or high dose, single or two shots; five or six received placebo; per-sample allocation not given. Day 63 after the first injection of vaccine or placebo was the sampling time. The length of the CDR3 is 14 residues. CDR1 and CDR2 (germline): SGHRS, YFSETQ. The V and J ends lost 0 bases and 3 bases, in that order; junction bases with no gene match: 3. The protocol was immunoSEQ multiplex PCR, while the TCRdb copy is restricted to in-frame clones and leaves out a portion. The table records fewer than 800,000 clones, more than 80% of them present only once.

Material: peripheral blood, obtained in a trial of Ad26.COV2.S vaccine versus placebo. The receptor's source is a person aged 18-65 years who received the Ad26.COV2.S COVID-19 vaccine or a placebo. The chain recombines TRBV5-1 with TRBJ2-7; TRBD2 matches at 7 bases. In DNA, the CDR3 is TGCGCCAGCAGCTTGGGGGACTACCTCTACGAGCAGTACTTC. Its protein is CASSLGDYLYEQYF.